The clone carrying this T cell receptor (beta chain) has only a few counts. Antigen specificity is unknown. Germline CDR1 is SGDLS and CDR2 is YYNGEE. This CDR3 spans 16 amino acids. The ends lost 0 bases at V and 3 bases at J; junction bases unmatched: 8. These data originate in a study of T-cell memory formation after mild COVID-19. The wider study: For the most part, TCR clusters were specific to one donor.

One entry per CDR3 protein results from TCRdb running MiXCR on the 5' RACE reads. The sample contains about 210,000 distinct CDR3 sequences, 27% of which appear only once. Study results and caveats: In second-wave clones peaking day 37, SARS-CoV-2 specificity remained unconfirmed. CD4+ contracting clones lay mainly in CM and EM, CD8+ ones in EMRA.

The sample was PBMCs or a T cell subset sorted from them (not recorded which). The receptor's source is an adult woman who had mild COVID-19 (a few samples of this study predate the infection). Cell type and time point are not known. The J gene is TRBJ2-7, the V gene TRBV9; TRBD1 matches 8 bases. The CDR3 region has the DNA TGTGCCAGCAGCGTAGGTTCGGGACAGGCATACTACGAGCAGTACTTC. Its protein is CASSVGSGQAYYEQYF. Using reference TRBV9 and TRBJ2-7 for the parts outside the CDR3, the full variable domain is DSGVTQTPKHLITATGQRVTLRCSPRSGDLSVYWYQQSLDQGLQFLIQYYNGEERAKGNILERFSAQQFPDLHSELNLSSLELGDSALYFCASSVGSGQAYYEQYFGPGTRLTVT.